One and the same sample provided the 27 T cell receptor beta chains below, sequenced in a study of blood T cell repertoires in COVID-19. Clones were sequenced by immunoSEQ multiplex PCR, and TCRdb holds only the in-frame ones, with some missing. The table has under 250,000 clones, roughly 81% seen once. The sequenced sample consisted of peripheral blood. These receptors originate from a man aged 50-59 years with acute or convalescent COVID-19.

The chain is built from TRBV27 and TRBJ2-5, with 13 bases aligning to TRBD2. V dropped 5 bases and J dropped 4; count of bases not matched to a gene: 7. Germline CDR1 is MNHEY and CDR2 is SMNVEV (reference sequence). The CDR3 loop spans 16 amino acids. This CDR3 is CASSVGTSGTRETQYF. Here the CDR3 DNA reads TGTGCCAGCAGTGTAGGGACTAGCGGGACGAGAGAGACCCAGTACTTC.

This clone has just one count. V gene TRBV5-8 combines with J gene TRBJ2-7, with D possibly TRBD1 on 5 matching bases. The CDR3 has 14 residues. V gave up 2 bases and J gave up 7 bases, with 16 bases separating them. Germline V gene lookup returns CDR1 SGHTS and CDR2 YDEGEE. Written as DNA, the CDR3 is TGTGCCAGCAGCTTTCATACTACAGGTCGGGAGCAGTACTTC. Encoded protein: CASSFHTTGREQYF.

The chain recombines TRBV7-9 with TRBJ2-1, with 10 bases lining up with TRBD2. Trimming removed 4 bases from V and 7 bases from J; junction bases left unmatched: 7. The CDR3 length is 15 residues. The germline CDR1 and CDR2 sequences are SEHNR and FQNEAQ (reference sequence). CDR3 protein: CASSSSGSALNEQFF. The CDR3 bases are TGTGCCAGCAGCTCTAGCGGGAGCGCCCTTAATGAGCAGTTCTTC.

The rearrangement joins TRBV6-5 to TRBJ2-5, with 7 bases fitting TRBD2. V was pared by 7 bases and J by 3 bases, with 5 bases of the junction left unmatched. The CDR3 has 13 amino acids. The germline V gene has CDR1 MNHEY and CDR2 SVGAGI. CDR3 in DNA: TGTGCCAGCAAGCGGGGAGTAAAAGAGACCCAGTACTTC. It codes for CASKRGVKETQYF.

This chain uses TRBV5-8 with TRBJ2-1; weak D call: TRBD1 (6 bases). Germline V gene lookup returns CDR1 SGHTS and CDR2 YDEGEE. Trimming stripped 4 bases from V and 9 bases from J, with 14 bases between. This CDR3 has 13 residues. CDR3: CASSRKGVGEQFF. The CDR3 region has the DNA TGTGCCAGCAGCCGGAAGGGGGTCGGTGAGCAGTTCTTC.

The chain employs TRBV4-1 and TRBJ1-4, with D maybe TRBD1 (6 bases). Trimming left V 3 bases short and J 8 bases short, with 13 bases between. The CDR3 extends over 14 amino acids. The V gene's germline CDR1 is MGHRA and CDR2 YSYEKL. CDR3 sequence reads: CASSQLGAREKLFF. In DNA, the CDR3 is TGCGCCAGCAGCCAGCTGGGGGCACGCGAAAAACTGTTTTTT.

CDR3 sequence reads: CASSQDRKGRSPLHF. CDR3 DNA sequence: TGTGCCAGCAGCCAAGATAGGAAGGGGCGGTCACCCCTCCACTTT. The V gene is TRBV3-1 (or the pseudogene TRBV3-2), the J gene TRBJ1-6; D may be TRBD1 (5 bases). This CDR3 has 15 amino acids. With 0 bases removed from V and 10 bases from J, the gap between germline ends came to 13 bases. In germline, CDR1 is LGHDT, CDR2 YNNKEL (reference sequence).

The chain carries TRBV11-3 and TRBJ2-5; TRBD2 agrees at 9 bases. CDR3 size: 16 residues. The germline V gene has CDR1 SGHNT and CDR2 YENEEA. V was clipped by 1 base and J by 3 bases; unmatched bases: 6. In DNA form, the CDR3 reads TGTGCCAGCAGCTTAGTTGGCGGGAGGGCTGAAGAGACCCAGTACTTC. Translated: CASSLVGGRAEETQYF.

There are a few counts of this clone. The chain recombines TRBV2 with TRBJ2-3, with 7 bases lining up with TRBD1. The trim removed 9 bases at V and 1 base at J, leaving 10 bases unmatched. Germline V gene lookup returns CDR1 SNHLY and CDR2 FYNNEI. CDR3 length equals 15 residues. The CDR3 DNA reads as TGTGCCAGGGGAATTATACAGGGGCGCACAGATACGCAGTATTTT. This encodes CARGIIQGRTDTQYF.

The chain carries TRBV7-3 and TRBJ1-1, with 10 positions matching TRBD1. This CDR3 contains 15 residues. V lost 5 bases and J lost 5; bases outside the gene matches: 8. In germline, CDR1 is SGHTA, CDR2 FQGTGA. The CDR3 region has the DNA TGTGCCAGCAGCGGCACCGGGACAGGGGTTACTGAAGCTTTCTTT. This encodes CASSGTGTGVTEAFF.

Concerning this clone: The identical CDR3 is also encoded by other nucleotide sequences in the sample. The V call is TRBV5-1, the J call TRBJ1-1, with D hard to call. The V end was cut by 1 base, the J end by 0 bases, with 4 bases between. The CDR3 extends over 13 amino acids. Germline V gene data show CDR1 as SGHRS and CDR2 as YFSETQ. DNA for the CDR3: TGCGCCAGCAGCTTGACAGTGAACACTGAAGCTTTCTTT. It translates to CASSLTVNTEAFF.

The rearrangement links TRBV10-3 to TRBJ2-3, with D perhaps matching TRBD1 (6 bases). The CDR3 has 16 amino acids. Germline lookup yields CDR1 ENHRY and CDR2 SYGVKD. Trimming left V 6 bases short and J 3 bases short, with 19 bases between. CDR3 in amino acids: CAIRGRQGKGTDTQYF. The CDR3 region has the DNA TGTGCCATCAGAGGGCGGCAGGGGAAAGGTACAGATACGCAGTATTTT.

This clone turned up a few times. Different DNA sequences within this sample yield the same CDR3. The rearrangement links TRBV19 to TRBJ1-1; 9 nucleotides align to TRBD1. CDR3 size: 14 residues. Germline V gene sequence: CDR1 LNHDA, CDR2 SQIVND (reference sequence). The V segment lost 4 bases and the J segment 1 base; nucleotides outside the gene matches: 1. The CDR3 DNA sequence: TGTGCCAGTAGTAGACAGGGGGGGAACACTGAAGCTTTCTTT. It encodes CASSRQGGNTEAFF.

CDR3 protein: CASSIAGGGTEAFF. CDR3 coding DNA: TGTGCCAGTAGTATAGCGGGGGGAGGAACTGAAGCTTTCTTT. The genes are TRBV19 and TRBJ1-1; a weak D match, TRBD1 (5 bases). The V end was cut by 1 base, the J end by 5 bases, with 11 bases between. There are 14 residues in the CDR3. Germline V gives CDR1 LNHDA, CDR2 SQIVND (reference sequence).

This clone has just a few counts. CDR3 loop: CASSLGAGNSPLHF. The CDR3 nucleotides read TGTGCCAGCAGTTTAGGGGCTGGGAATTCACCCCTCCACTTT. This chain connects TRBV27 to TRBJ1-6; possibly TRBD1 for D (5 bases). Trimming took off 2 bases at V and 7 bases at J, with 9 bases between the two ends. Germline V gives CDR1 MNHEY, CDR2 SMNVEV (reference sequence). The CDR3 spans 14 residues.

V and J are TRBV6-5 and TRBJ1-1, with 7 bases matching TRBD1. Unmatched junction bases numbered 7, after V lost 6 bases and J lost 6 bases. In germline, CDR1 is MNHEY, CDR2 SVGAGI. The CDR3 sequence is 13 residues long. This chain's CDR3 is CASSLGGRAEAFF. In nucleotides, the CDR3 is TGTGCCAGCAGCTTAGGGGGCCGGGCTGAAGCTTTCTTT.

The V gene is TRBV5-1, the J gene TRBJ2-7, with TRBD1 matching over 7 bases. J was trimmed by 3 bases and V by 4 bases; bases with no gene match: 4. Germline-derived CDR1 and CDR2 are SGHRS and YFSETQ. The length of the CDR3 is 13 residues. The CDR3 coding sequence is TGCGCCAGCAGCGCGACAGGGAACTACGAGCAGTACTTC. This encodes CASSATGNYEQYF.

V is TRBV7-2 and J is TRBJ1-6; D remains ambiguous. With 3 bases removed from V and 9 bases from J, the gap between germline ends came to 18 bases. Germline V gene data show CDR1 as SGHTA and CDR2 as FQGNSA. This CDR3 contains 16 residues. Here the CDR3 DNA reads TGTGCCAGCAGCTTCCAAACGACGGGTTCTGGTTCACCCCTCCACTTT. It encodes CASSFQTTGSGSPLHF.

This rearrangement joins TRBV6-6 to TRBJ1-6; 7 bases align to TRBD1. Germline V gene data show CDR1 as MNHNY and CDR2 as SVGAGI (reference sequence). The CDR3 is made up of 15 amino acids. V was clipped by 6 bases and J by 5 bases; unmatched bases: 7. CDR3 region: CASSIGQENNSPLHF. Written as DNA, the CDR3 is TGTGCCAGCAGCATCGGACAGGAAAATAATTCACCCCTCCACTTT.

The J gene is TRBJ1-3, the V gene TRBV27; D might be TRBD1 (5 bases). This CDR3 is built from 14 residues. Germline V lookup: CDR1 MNHEY, CDR2 SMNVEV (reference sequence). V was clipped by 3 bases and J by 3 bases, with 9 bases between them. The CDR3 spells CASSLGGGGNTIYF. The CDR3 DNA is TGTGCCAGCAGTTTGGGGGGAGGTGGAAACACCATATATTTT.

The CDR3 region is CASSLSVTYNEQFF. The CDR3 bases are TGTGCCAGCAGTTTATCAGTGACATACAATGAGCAGTTCTTC. The chain uses TRBV27 and TRBJ2-1; no firm D call. Germline V lookup: CDR1 MNHEY, CDR2 SMNVEV (reference sequence). V was shortened by 0 bases and J by 4 bases, with 7 bases between the two germline ends. The CDR3 contains 14 residues.

The V and J genes are TRBV30 and TRBJ1-1, with 9 bases lining up with TRBD1. V gave up 3 bases and J gave up 2 bases; unmatched junction bases: 7. This CDR3 region has 15 residues. CDR1 and CDR2 (germline): GTSNPN, SVGIG (reference sequence). As DNA, the CDR3 is TGTGCCTGGAGGGGAGGGACAGGGCCAAACACTGAAGCTTTCTTT. Translation gives CAWRGGTGPNTEAFF.

This chain links TRBV19 with TRBJ2-7; the D gene is possibly TRBD2 (5 bases). Per germline, CDR1 LNHDA and CDR2 SQIVND (reference sequence). The CDR3 is 15 amino acids. V lost 3 bases and J lost 3, with 15 bases in between. In DNA form, the CDR3 reads TGTGCCAGTAGTATGGGAGTCGGCAGCCGCTACGAGCAGTACTTC. Translating gives CASSMGVGSRYEQYF.

The chain's CDR3 is CASSGVDRGTNYGYTF. In nucleotides, the CDR3 is TGTGCCAGCAGCGGAGTCGACAGGGGAACTAACTATGGCTACACCTTC. The chain is built from TRBV2 and TRBJ1-2; TRBD1 aligns across 8 bases. The CDR3 loop spans 16 amino acids. Germline trimming cut 6 bases from V and 0 bases from J; bases unmatched to any gene: 9. Looked up from germline, CDR1 is SNHLY and CDR2 is FYNNEI.

The V and J genes are TRBV5-1 and TRBJ2-1, with TRBD2 matching 12 bases. CDR1 and CDR2 (germline): SGHRS, YFSETQ. This CDR3 region has 17 residues. V lost 0 bases, J lost 14 bases, and 15 bases stayed unmatched. Here the CDR3 DNA reads TGCGCCAGCAGCTTGGGAGTGGGAGGTGGACTAGCGGGACTTGAGTTCTTC. This sequence encodes CASSLGVGGGLAGLEFF. The full variable domain, rest sourced from reference TRBV5-1 and TRBJ2-1, is KAGVTQTPRYLIKTRGQQVTLSCSPISGHRSVSWYQQTPGQGLQFLFEYFSETQRNKGNFPGRFSGRQFSNSRSEMNVSTLELGDSALYLCASSLGVGGGLAGLEFFGPGTRLTVL.

DNA for the CDR3: TGTGCCAGCAGCCAAGGGTCCCGGGTGGCGACCTACGAGCAGTACTTC. Its protein product is CASSQGSRVATYEQYF. V usage is TRBV3-1 (or the pseudogene TRBV3-2) and J usage is TRBJ2-7, with D uncertain. Germline-derived CDR1 and CDR2 are LGHDT and YNNKEL (reference sequence). Trimming shortened V by 1 base and J by 2 bases, and 15 bases separated the two germline ends. CDR3 length: 16 amino acids.

Details on this clone: A much bigger clone sits one base away, suggesting this may be a read error. Other DNA variants within this sample encode the same CDR3. V gene TRBV19 combines with J gene TRBJ1-1; D remains ambiguous. V lost 3 bases and J 1 base, leaving 6 bases between the germline ends. The CDR3 has 13 amino acids. CDR1 and CDR2 from the germline V gene are LNHDA and SQIVND (reference sequence). The CDR3 coding sequence is TGTGCCAGTAGTATCGGCGGGAACACTGAAGCTTTCTTT. Translating it yields CASSIGGNTEAFF.